This T cell receptor beta chain was found in a study of T-cell reconstitution after alpha-beta-depleted transplantation in children. Unique molecular identifiers were incorporated when the TCRbeta library was constructed. TCRdb reprocessed the PCR reads via MiXCR and lists one record per CDR3 protein. The data show 440,000 or so distinct CDR3 sequences, 43% seen once. Study outcomes and limitations: Some patients owed their high day-60 TCRbeta diversity to surviving recipient T cells and thymic progenitors. Several hundred expanded graft clones reportedly supplied alpha-beta T cells about two months after transplant. One year after transplant, T-cell counts and diversity came mostly from newly produced T cells.

As for this clonotype: Its target is not known.

Sample: PBMCs, taken before TCRalphabeta/CD19-depleted stem cell transplant. The clonotype was recovered from a girl aged 2-10 years with aplastic anemia, due to receive a stem cell transplant.

The CDR3 DNA reads TGTGCCAGCAGTTACAGTCAGCGACACTCCTACGAGCAGTACTTC. Protein: CASSYSQRHSYEQYF. This chain connects TRBV6-5 to TRBJ2-7; D remains ambiguous. The CDR3 sequence is 15 residues long. The germline CDR1 and CDR2 sequences are MNHEY and SVGAGI. Deletions cut 2 bases from V and 0 bases from J, with 11 bases between.